This T cell receptor (beta chain) was observed in a study of T-cell reconstitution after alpha-beta-depleted transplantation in children (dated by TCRdb to 2015 to 2016). A note on the overall study: The study quantitatively tracked T-cell immune reconstitution after TCRalphabeta/CD19-depleted allogeneic hematopoietic cell transplantation in children using TCR repertoire profiling.

Library preparation used PCR. Instrument on record: Illumina HiSeq 2500. TCR library preparation used molecular barcoding, with unique molecular identifiers applied to normalize quantification of the TCRbeta repertoire. Starting from the raw public reads, TCRdb applied fastp trimming at Q25, assembled clones with MiXCR and retained in-frame beta chains. Under each unique CDR3 protein, matching rows form one entry showing the most common genes and DNA. The sample table holds roughly 610,000 distinct CDR3 sequences, of which over 9.5% were seen once. Jointly, the top ten make up less than 5% of the sample. As for this clonotype: The clone's antigen remains unknown. The sample holds no much larger clone one base away, and base qualities are not on file.

The V end loses 1 base and the J end loses 5 bases, and a stretch of 11 bases separates them. Measured from the cysteine to the phenylalanine, the CDR3 is 14 residues long. Just CDR3 DNA is preserved here, 42 bases in frame from base 1. The germline V gene provides CDR1 LGHNA and CDR2 YSLEER. This receptor was identified in a human donor who donated a stem cell graft to a child with acute myeloid leukemia. The rearrangement combines TRBV4-3 with TRBJ1-1; the D gene lacks a confident call. The sequenced sample was PBMCs from the stem cell graft donor, obtained from the stem cell graft. The nucleotide sequence reads as follows: TGCGCCAGCAGCCAAGGGGTAGGTCGAACTGAAGCTTTCTTT. It translates to CASSQGVGRTEAFF.